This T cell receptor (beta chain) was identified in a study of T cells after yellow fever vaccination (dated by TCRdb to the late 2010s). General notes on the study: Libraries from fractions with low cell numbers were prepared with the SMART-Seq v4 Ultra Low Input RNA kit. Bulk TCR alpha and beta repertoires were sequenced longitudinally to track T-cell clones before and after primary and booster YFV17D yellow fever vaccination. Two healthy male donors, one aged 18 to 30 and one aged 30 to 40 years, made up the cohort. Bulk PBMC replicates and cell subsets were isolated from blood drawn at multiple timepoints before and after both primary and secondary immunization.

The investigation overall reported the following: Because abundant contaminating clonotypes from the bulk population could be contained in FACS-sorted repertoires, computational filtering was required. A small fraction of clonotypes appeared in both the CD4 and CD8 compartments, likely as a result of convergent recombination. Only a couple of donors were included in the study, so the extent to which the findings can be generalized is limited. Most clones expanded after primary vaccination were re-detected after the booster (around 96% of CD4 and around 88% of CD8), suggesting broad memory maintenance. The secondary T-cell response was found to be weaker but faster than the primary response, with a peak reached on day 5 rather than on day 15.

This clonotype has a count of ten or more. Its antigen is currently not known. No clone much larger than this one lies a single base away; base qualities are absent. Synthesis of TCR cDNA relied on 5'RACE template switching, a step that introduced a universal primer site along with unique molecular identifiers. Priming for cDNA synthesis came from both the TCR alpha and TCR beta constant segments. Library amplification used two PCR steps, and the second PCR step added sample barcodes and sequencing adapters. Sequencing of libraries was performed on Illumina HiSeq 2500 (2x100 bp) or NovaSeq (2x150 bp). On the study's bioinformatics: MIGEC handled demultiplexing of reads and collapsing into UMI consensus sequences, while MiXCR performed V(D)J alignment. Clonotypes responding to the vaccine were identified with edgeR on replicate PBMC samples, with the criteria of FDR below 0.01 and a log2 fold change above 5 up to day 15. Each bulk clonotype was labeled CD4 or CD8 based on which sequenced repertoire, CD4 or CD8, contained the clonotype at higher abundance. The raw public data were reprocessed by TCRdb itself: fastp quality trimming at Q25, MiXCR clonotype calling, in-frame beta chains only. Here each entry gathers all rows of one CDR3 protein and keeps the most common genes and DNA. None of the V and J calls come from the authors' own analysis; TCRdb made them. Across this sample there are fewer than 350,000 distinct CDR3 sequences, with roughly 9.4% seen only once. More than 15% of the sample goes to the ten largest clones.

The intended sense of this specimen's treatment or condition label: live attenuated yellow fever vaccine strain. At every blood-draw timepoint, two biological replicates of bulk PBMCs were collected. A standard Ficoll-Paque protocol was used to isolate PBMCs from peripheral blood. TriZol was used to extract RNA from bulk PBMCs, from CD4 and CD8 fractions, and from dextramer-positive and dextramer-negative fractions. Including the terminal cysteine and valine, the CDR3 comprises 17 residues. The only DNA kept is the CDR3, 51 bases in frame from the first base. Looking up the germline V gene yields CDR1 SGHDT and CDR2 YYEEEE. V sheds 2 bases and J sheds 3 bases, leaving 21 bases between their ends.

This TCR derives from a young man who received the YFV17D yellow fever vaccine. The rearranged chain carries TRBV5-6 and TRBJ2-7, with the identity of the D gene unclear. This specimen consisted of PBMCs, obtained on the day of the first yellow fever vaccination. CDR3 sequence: CASSFFTLTPMGYEQYV. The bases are TGTGCCAGCAGCTTTTTTACGTTGACACCGATGGGCTACGAGCAGTACGTC.